This paragraph covers one T cell receptor beta chain sequence. Produced via immunoSEQ multiplex PCR; TCRdb's table is partial and in-frame only. This sample has about 63,000 clones, with over 65% found just once. The data stem from a study of T cells in tumors after PD-1 blockade. The germline V gene has CDR1 GTSNPN and CDR2 SVGIG (reference sequence). The CDR3 is made up of 12 amino acids. V was pared by 0 bases and J by 8 bases, with 10 bases between. The sequence derives from a human donor with basal cell carcinoma. Sequenced here: PBMCs, sampled after anti-PD-1 treatment. This rearrangement joins TRBV30 to TRBJ1-2, with D possibly being TRBD1 (5 bases). This CDR3 is CAWSVGGFGYTF. The CDR3 DNA is TGTGCCTGGAGTGTTGGGGGGTTCGGCTACACCTTC.